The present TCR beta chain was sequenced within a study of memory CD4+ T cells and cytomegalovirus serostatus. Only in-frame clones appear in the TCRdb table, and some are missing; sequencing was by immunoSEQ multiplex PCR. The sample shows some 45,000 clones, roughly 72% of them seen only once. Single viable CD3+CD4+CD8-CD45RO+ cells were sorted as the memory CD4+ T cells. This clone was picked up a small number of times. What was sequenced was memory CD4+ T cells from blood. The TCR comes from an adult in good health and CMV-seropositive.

CDR3 residues: CASSLEARGASTDTQYF. DNA for the CDR3: TGTGCCAGCAGCTTAGAAGCCAGGGGGGCTAGCACAGATACGCAGTATTTT. The chain has TRBV7-8 and TRBJ2-3; D perhaps matches TRBD1 (7 bases). The CDR3 spans 17 residues. Deletions cut 1 base from V and 0 bases from J, with 14 bases between. CDR1 is SGHVS, CDR2 FQNEAQ, per germline.